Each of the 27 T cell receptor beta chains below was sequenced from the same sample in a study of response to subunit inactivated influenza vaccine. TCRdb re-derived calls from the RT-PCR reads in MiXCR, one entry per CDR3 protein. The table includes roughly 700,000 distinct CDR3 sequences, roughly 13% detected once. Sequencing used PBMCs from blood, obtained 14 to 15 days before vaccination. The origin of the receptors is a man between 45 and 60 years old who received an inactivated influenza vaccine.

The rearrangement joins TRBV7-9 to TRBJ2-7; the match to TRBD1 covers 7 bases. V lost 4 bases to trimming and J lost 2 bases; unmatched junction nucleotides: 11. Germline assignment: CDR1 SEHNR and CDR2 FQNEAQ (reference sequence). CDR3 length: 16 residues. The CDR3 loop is CASSSPVTGTAYEQYF. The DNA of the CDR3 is TGTGCCAGCAGCTCACCCGTGACAGGGACGGCCTACGAGCAGTACTTC.

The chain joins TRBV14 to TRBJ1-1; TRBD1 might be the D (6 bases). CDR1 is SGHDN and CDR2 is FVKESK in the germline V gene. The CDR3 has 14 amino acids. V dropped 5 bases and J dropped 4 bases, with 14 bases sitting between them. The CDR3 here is CASSDTGLRTEAFF. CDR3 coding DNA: TGTGCCAGCAGCGACACAGGGTTACGCACTGAAGCTTTCTTT.

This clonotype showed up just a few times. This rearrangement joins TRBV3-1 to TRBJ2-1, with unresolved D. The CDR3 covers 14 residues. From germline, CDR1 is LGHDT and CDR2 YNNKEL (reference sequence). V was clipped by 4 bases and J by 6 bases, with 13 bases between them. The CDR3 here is CASSPRWQSNEQFF. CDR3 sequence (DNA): TGTGCCAGCAGCCCACGGTGGCAGAGCAATGAGCAGTTCTTC.

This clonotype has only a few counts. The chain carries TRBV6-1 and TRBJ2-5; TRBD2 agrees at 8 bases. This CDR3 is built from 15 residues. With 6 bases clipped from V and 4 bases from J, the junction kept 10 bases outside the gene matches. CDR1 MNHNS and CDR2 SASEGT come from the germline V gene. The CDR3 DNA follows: TGTGCCAGCAGAGGGGCGGGGGGTCCCCCAGAGACCCAGTACTTC. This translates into CASRGAGGPPETQYF.

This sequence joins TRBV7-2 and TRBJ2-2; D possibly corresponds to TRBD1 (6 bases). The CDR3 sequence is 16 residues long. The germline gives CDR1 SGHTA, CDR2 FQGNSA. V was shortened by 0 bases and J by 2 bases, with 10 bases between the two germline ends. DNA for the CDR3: TGTGCCAGCAGCTTAGCCCTGACAGGAAACACCGGGGAGCTGTTTTTT. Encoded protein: CASSLALTGNTGELFF.

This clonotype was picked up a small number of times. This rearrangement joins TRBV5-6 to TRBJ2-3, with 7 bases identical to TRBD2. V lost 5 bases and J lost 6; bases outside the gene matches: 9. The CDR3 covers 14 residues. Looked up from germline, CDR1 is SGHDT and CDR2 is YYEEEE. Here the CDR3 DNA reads TGTGCCAGCAGGGGGAGGGCCAGAGGGGATACGCAGTATTTT. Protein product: CASRGRARGDTQYF.

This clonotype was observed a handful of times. The CDR3 sequence is CASSPPGTGVNGYTF. DNA of the CDR3: TGTGCCAGCAGTCCTCCCGGGACAGGGGTCAATGGCTACACCTTC. The rearrangement uses TRBV28 and TRBJ1-2; 10 nucleotides align to TRBD1. The CDR3 totals 15 residues. CDR1 is MDHEN, CDR2 SYDVKM, per germline. Losses at the gene ends were 5 bases for V and 6 bases for J; bases not matched to a gene: 9.

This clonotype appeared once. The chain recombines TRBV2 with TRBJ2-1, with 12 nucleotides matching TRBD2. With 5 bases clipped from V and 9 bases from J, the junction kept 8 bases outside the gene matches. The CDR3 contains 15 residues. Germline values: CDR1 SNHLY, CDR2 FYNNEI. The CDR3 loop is CASSSTSGGQGEQFF. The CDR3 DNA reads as TGTGCCAGCAGTTCGACTAGCGGGGGACAGGGTGAGCAGTTCTTC.

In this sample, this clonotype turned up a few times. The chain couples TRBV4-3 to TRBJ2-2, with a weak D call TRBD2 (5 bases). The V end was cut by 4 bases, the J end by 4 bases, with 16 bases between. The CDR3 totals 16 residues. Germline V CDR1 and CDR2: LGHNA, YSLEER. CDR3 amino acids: CASSLTVRRGTGELFF. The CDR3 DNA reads TGCGCCAGCAGCCTCACCGTTCGACGGGGCACCGGGGAGCTGTTTTTT.

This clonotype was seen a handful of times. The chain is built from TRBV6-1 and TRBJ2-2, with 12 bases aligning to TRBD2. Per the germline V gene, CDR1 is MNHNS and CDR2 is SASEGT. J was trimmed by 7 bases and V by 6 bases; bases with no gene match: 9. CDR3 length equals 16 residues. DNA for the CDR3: TGTGCCAGCAGCCGACTAGCGGGAGTTACCGGCGGGGAGCTGTTTTTT. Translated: CASSRLAGVTGGELFF.

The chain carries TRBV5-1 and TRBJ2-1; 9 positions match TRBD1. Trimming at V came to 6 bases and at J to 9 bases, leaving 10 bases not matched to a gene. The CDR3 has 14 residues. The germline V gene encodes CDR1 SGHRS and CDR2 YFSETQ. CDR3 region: CASTQTGGLGEQFF. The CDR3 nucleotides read TGCGCCAGCACTCAGACAGGGGGACTTGGTGAGCAGTTCTTC. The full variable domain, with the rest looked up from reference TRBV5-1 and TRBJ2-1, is KAGVTQTPRYLIKTRGQQVTLSCSPISGHRSVSWYQQTPGQGLQFLFEYFSETQRNKGNFPGRFSGRQFSNSRSEMNVSTLELGDSALYLCASTQTGGLGEQFFGPGTRLTVL.

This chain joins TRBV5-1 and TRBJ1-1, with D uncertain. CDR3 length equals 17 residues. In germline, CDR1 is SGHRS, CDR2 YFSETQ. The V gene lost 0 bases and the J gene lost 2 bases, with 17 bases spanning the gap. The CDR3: CASSLGLLSGANTEAFF. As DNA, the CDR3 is TGCGCCAGCAGCTTGGGACTCCTCAGCGGCGCCAACACTGAAGCTTTCTTT.

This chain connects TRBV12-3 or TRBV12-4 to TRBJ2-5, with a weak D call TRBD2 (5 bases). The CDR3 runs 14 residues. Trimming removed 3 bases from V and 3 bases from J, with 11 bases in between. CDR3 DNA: TGTGCCAGCAGTTTCGACTCTAGCAAAGAGACCCAGTACTTC. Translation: CASSFDSSKETQYF.

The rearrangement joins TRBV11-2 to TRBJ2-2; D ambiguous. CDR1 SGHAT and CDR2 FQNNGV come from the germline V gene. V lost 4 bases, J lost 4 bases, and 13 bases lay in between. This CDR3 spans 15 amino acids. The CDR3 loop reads CASSSTAVITGELFF. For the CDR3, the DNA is TGTGCCAGCAGCTCCACGGCAGTCATCACCGGGGAGCTGTTTTTT.

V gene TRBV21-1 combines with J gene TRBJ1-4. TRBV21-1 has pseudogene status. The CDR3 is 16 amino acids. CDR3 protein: CASSNDGTSTNEKLFF. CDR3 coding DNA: TGTGCCAGCAGCAACGACGGAACCTCAACTAATGAAAAACTGTTTTTT.

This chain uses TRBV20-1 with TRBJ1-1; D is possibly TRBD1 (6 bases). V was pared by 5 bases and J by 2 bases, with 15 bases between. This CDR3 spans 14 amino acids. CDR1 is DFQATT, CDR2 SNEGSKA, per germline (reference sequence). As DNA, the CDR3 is TGCAGTGCTCGACTGGGGGCGGACAACACTGAAGCTTTCTTT. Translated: CSARLGADNTEAFF.

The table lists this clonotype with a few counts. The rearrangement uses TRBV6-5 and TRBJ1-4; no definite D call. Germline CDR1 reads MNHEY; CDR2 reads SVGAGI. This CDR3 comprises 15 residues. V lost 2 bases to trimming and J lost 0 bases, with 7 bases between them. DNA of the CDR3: TGTGCCAGCAGTTACGATCCTTCAACTAATGAAAAACTGTTTTTT. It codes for CASSYDPSTNEKLFF.

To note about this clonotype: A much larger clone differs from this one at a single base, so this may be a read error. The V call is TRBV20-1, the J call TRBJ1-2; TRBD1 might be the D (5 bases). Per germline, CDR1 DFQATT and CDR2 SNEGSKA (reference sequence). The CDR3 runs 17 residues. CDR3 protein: CCARDRLRQQAARGYTF. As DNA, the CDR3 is TGCTGTGCTAGAGATCGGTTGCGACAGCAGGCAGCGCGGGGCTACACCTTC.

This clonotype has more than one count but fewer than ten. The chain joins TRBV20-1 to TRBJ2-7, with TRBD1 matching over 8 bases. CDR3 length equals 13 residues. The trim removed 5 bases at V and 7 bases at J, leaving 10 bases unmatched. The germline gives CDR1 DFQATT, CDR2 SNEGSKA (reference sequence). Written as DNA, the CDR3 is TGCAGTGCTCTCGACAGGGGCCCTGGAGAGCAGTACTTC. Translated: CSALDRGPGEQYF.

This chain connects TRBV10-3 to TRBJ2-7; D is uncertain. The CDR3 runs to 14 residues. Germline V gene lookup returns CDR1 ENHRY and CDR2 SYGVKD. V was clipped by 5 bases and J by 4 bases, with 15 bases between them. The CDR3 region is CAISNKPQGYEQYF. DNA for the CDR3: TGTGCCATCAGTAATAAGCCCCAAGGATACGAGCAGTACTTC.

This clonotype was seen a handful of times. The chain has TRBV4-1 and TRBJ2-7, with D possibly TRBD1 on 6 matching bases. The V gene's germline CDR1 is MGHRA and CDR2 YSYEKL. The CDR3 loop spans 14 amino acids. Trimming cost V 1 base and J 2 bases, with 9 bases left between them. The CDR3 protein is CASSQGTVTYEQYF. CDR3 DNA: TGCGCCAGCAGCCAAGGGACAGTTACCTACGAGCAGTACTTC.

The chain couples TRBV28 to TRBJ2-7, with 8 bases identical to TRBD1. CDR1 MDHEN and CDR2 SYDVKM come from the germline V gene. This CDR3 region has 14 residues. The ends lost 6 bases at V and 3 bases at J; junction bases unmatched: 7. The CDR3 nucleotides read TGTGCCAGCAGGGTAACCGGACAGGGCTACGAGCAGTACTTC. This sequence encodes CASRVTGQGYEQYF.

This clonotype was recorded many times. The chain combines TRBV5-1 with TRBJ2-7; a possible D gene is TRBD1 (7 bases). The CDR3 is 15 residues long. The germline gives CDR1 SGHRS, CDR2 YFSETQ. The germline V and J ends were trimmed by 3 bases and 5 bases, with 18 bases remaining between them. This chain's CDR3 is CASSSLEGAANEQYF. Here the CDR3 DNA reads TGCGCCAGCAGCTCGTTGGAGGGGGCCGCGAACGAGCAGTACTTC.

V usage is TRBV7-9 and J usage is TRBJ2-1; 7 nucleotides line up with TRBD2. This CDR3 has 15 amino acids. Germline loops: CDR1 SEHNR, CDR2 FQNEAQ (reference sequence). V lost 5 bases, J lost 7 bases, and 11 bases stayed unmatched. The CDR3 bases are TGTGCCAGCAGCCCCGGGCGGTGGGGGGGGAATGAGCAGTTCTTC. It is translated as CASSPGRWGGNEQFF.

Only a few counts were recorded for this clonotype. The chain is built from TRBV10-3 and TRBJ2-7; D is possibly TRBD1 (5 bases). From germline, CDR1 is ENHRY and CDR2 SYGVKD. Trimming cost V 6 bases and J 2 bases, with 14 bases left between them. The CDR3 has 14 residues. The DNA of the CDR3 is TGTGCCATCAGCCAGACAGCTACGCCCTACGAGCAGTACTTC. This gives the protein CAISQTATPYEQYF.

CDR3 loop: CASTSVGTGGTDTQYF. In nucleotides, the CDR3 is TGCGCCAGCACTAGCGTGGGAACAGGTGGCACAGATACGCAGTATTTT. The chain has TRBV5-1 and TRBJ2-3; weak D call: TRBD2 (6 bases). There are 16 residues in the CDR3. Germline CDR1 is SGHRS and CDR2 is YFSETQ. The V end was cut by 6 bases, the J end by 1 base, with 18 bases between.

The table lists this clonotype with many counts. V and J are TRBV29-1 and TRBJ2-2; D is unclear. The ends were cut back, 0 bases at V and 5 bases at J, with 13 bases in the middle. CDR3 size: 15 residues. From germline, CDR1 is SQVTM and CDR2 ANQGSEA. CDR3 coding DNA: TGCAGCGTTGAAGAGGGCCCTTCGAGGACCGGGGAGCTGTTTTTT. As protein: CSVEEGPSRTGELFF.